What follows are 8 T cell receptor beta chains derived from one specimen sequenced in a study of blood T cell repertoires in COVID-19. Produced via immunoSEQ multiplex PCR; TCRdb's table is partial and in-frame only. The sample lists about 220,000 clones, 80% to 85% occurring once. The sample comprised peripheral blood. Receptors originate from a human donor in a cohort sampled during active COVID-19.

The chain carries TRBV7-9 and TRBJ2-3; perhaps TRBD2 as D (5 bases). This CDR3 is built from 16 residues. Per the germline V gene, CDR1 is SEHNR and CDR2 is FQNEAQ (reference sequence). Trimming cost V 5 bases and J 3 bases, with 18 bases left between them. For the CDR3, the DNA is TGTGCCAGCAGCACCCCGAGAGGGATAGGAACAGATACGCAGTATTTT. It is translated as CASSTPRGIGTDTQYF.

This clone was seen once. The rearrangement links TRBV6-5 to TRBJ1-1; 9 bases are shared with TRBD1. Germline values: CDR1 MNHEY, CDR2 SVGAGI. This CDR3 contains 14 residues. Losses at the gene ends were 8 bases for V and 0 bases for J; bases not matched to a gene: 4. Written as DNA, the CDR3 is TGTGCCAGCCGGACAGGGGTCTTGAACACTGAAGCTTTCTTT. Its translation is CASRTGVLNTEAFF.

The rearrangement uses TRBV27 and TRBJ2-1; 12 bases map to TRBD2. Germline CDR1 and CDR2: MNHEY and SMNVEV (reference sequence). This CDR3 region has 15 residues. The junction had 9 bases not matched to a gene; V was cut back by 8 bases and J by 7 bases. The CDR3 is CASGPLAGGPNEQFF. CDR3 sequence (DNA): TGTGCCAGCGGCCCCCTAGCGGGAGGGCCTAATGAGCAGTTCTTC.

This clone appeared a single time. The CDR3 region is CASTFPSRGVDGYTF. CDR3 in DNA: TGTGCCAGTACATTCCCCTCCAGGGGAGTAGATGGCTACACCTTC. This chain uses TRBV19 with TRBJ1-2, with TRBD1 as a possible D gene (6 bases). The CDR3 length is 15 residues. CDR1 and CDR2 from the germline V gene are LNHDA and SQIVND (reference sequence). V dropped 7 bases and J dropped 6 bases, with 21 bases sitting between them.

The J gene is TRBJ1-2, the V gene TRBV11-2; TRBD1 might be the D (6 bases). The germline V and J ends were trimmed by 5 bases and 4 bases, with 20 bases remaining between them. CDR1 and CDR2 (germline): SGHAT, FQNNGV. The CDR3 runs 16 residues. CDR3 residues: CASSQGLRRESYGYTF. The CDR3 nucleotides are TGTGCCAGCAGCCAGGGGCTCCGGCGGGAGTCCTATGGCTACACCTTC.

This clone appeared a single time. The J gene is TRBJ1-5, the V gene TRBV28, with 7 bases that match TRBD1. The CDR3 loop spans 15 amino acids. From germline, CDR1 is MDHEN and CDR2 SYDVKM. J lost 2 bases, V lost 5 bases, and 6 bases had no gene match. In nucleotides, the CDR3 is TGTGCCAGCAGTCCGGGACAGTCAGGCAATCAGCCCCAGCATTTT. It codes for CASSPGQSGNQPQHF.

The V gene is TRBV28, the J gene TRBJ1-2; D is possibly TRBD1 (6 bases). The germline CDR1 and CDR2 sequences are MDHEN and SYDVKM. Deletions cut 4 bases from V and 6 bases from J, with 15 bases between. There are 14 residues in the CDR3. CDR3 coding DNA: TGTGCCAGCAGTTCTCCCGGGACATTGGATGGCTACACCTTC. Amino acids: CASSSPGTLDGYTF.

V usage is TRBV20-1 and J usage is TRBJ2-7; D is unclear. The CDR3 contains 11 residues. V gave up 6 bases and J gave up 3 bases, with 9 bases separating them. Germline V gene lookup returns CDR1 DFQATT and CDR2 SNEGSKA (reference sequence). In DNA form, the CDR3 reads TGCAGTGCCACACAATTCTACGAGCAGTACTTC. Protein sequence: CSATQFYEQYF.